The count of the clone carrying this T cell receptor beta chain is one. What it recognizes is unknown. These data belong to a study of Siglec-9 on CD8 T cells in melanoma. The method was immunoSEQ multiplex PCR; TCRdb's version includes in-frame clones alone and lacks a portion of them. The sample carries some 39,000 clones, more than 65% recorded once. Study conclusions and caveats: An effector memory CD8+ T-cell subset seemingly accumulating in melanoma was reportedly marked and regulated by Siglec-9.

The material sequenced was Siglec-9- CD8+ T cells sorted from blood. The receptor was derived from a human donor in good health.

DNA for the CDR3: TGTGCCAGTAGTATTAAGTTTAGGACAGGGTCCAGCTCCTACAATGAGCAGTTCTTC. Translated: CASSIKFRTGSSSYNEQFF. The chain uses TRBV19 and TRBJ2-1, with 8 bases that match TRBD1. The CDR3 totals 19 residues. V shed 3 bases, J shed 0 bases, and the junction held 13 bases outside the gene matches. The V gene's germline CDR1 is LNHDA and CDR2 SQIVND (reference sequence).